The 21 T cell receptor beta chains listed next were all sequenced from one sample in a study of T cell responses to AZD1222 COVID-19 vaccine. TCRdb's copy holds only in-frame clones and misses some; the assay was immunoSEQ multiplex PCR. Among about 100,000 clones listed, 91% were seen once. This specimen was peripheral blood, taken 28 days after the second AZD1222 dose. The receptors were sampled from an adult who received the AZD1222 COVID-19 vaccine.

This clone was seen a single time. The chain employs TRBV30 and TRBJ2-7, with D maybe TRBD2 (6 bases). V lost 3 bases, J lost 2 bases, and 14 bases lay in between. In germline, CDR1 is GTSNPN, CDR2 SVGIG (reference sequence). The CDR3 has 14 residues. CDR3 sequence (DNA): TGTGCCTGGAGGATCGGGAGCCTCCCCTACGAGCAGTACTTC. It is translated as CAWRIGSLPYEQYF.

The chain links TRBV9 to TRBJ2-3; D gene unclear. Trimming pared 4 bases from V and 0 bases from J, leaving 9 bases between. Looked up from germline, CDR1 is SGDLS and CDR2 is YYNGEE. This CDR3 has 14 amino acids. In DNA, the CDR3 is TGTGCCAGCAGCCCCCAGAGTAGCACAGATACGCAGTATTTT. This codes for CASSPQSSTDTQYF.

The rearrangement links TRBV28 to TRBJ1-5, with TRBD1 matching 10 bases. CDR1 MDHEN and CDR2 SYDVKM come from the germline V gene. This CDR3 region has 17 residues. The V gene end was trimmed by 3 bases and the J gene end by 3 bases; junction bases not matched to a gene: 8. CDR3 coding DNA: TGTGCCAGCAGTTTTCATGACAGGGGGCCGGACAATCAGCCCCAGCATTTT. Its translation is CASSFHDRGPDNQPQHF.

The J gene is TRBJ2-1, the V gene TRBV20-1, with D maybe TRBD2 (6 bases). V was clipped by 7 bases and J by 8 bases, with 12 bases between them. In germline, CDR1 is DFQATT, CDR2 SNEGSKA (reference sequence). The CDR3 has 11 amino acids. CDR3 DNA: TGCAGTGTGAACGGGAGAGATGAGCAGTTCTTC. It translates to CSVNGRDEQFF.

The chain recombines TRBV9 with TRBJ2-7, with no clear D. V was shortened by 2 bases and J by 3 bases, with 3 bases between the two germline ends. Looked up from germline, CDR1 is SGDLS and CDR2 is YYNGEE. CDR3 length: 11 residues. CDR3 residues: CASSVNYEQYF. DNA of the CDR3: TGTGCCAGCAGCGTGAACTACGAGCAGTACTTC.

The chain is built from TRBV7-8 and TRBJ2-6; D possibly corresponds to TRBD1 (6 bases). Trimming removed 7 bases at V and 0 bases at J, with 13 bases between. The CDR3 runs to 16 residues. In germline, CDR1 is SGHVS, CDR2 FQNEAQ. In nucleotides, the CDR3 is TGTGCCAGCAACCGACAGGAAGGCTCTGGGGCCAACGTCCTGACTTTC. It yields the protein CASNRQEGSGANVLTF.

The genes are TRBV10-3 and TRBJ2-7, with no clear D. Deletions cut 2 bases from V and 5 bases from J, with 10 bases between. The CDR3 spans 13 residues. In germline, CDR1 is ENHRY, CDR2 SYGVKD. The CDR3 loop reads CAISEPPVDEQYF. The CDR3 nucleotides read TGTGCCATCAGTGAGCCCCCCGTCGACGAGCAGTACTTC.

V is TRBV6-5 and J is TRBJ2-5; D is possibly TRBD1 (6 bases). The ends were cut back, 4 bases at V and 5 bases at J, with 14 bases in the middle. The CDR3 totals 14 residues. CDR1 and CDR2 from the germline V gene are MNHEY and SVGAGI. The CDR3 nucleotides are TGTGCCAGCAGTTTCCAGACGAGGGGGGAGACCCAGTACTTC. The encoded protein is CASSFQTRGETQYF.

The chain joins TRBV24-1 to TRBJ2-3; 10 bases agree with TRBD2. CDR1 and CDR2 (germline): KGHDR, SFDVKD. The length of the CDR3 is 14 residues. With 9 bases clipped from V and 0 bases from J, the junction kept 2 bases outside the gene matches. CDR3 nucleotides: TGTGCCACCTCGACTAGCGGGAGCACAGATACGCAGTATTTT. It yields the protein CATSTSGSTDTQYF.

The rearrangement links TRBV24-1 to TRBJ1-5; D remains unclear. The germline V and J ends were trimmed by 5 bases and 11 bases, with 15 bases remaining between them. The CDR3 is 13 amino acids. Germline assignment: CDR1 KGHDR and CDR2 SFDVKD. CDR3 nucleotides: TGTGCCACCAGTGTCCCTGGGGATCCGGCCCAGCATTTT. Translated, it gives CATSVPGDPAQHF.

The chain is built from TRBV28 and TRBJ2-2; TRBD2 matches 10 bases. The germline gives CDR1 MDHEN, CDR2 SYDVKM. The CDR3 has 17 residues. V gave up 2 bases and J gave up 5 bases; unmatched junction bases: 8. The CDR3 is CASSLISSGSWTGELFF. As DNA, the CDR3 is TGTGCCAGCAGTTTAATTTCTAGCGGGAGTTGGACCGGGGAGCTGTTTTTT. The entire variable domain, with the rest obtained from reference TRBV28 and TRBJ2-2, is as follows: DVKVTQSSRYLVKRTGEKVFLECVQDMDHENMFWYRQDPGLGLRLIYFSYDVKMKEKGDIPEGYSVSREKKERFSLILESASTNQTSMYLCASSLISSGSWTGELFFGEGSRLTVL.

This chain uses TRBV7-2 with TRBJ2-1, with no clear D. The CDR3 loop spans 13 amino acids. Germline loops: CDR1 SGHTA, CDR2 FQGNSA. V lost 7 bases and J lost 3, with 10 bases in between. DNA of the CDR3: TGTGCCAGCACCTACGGAAACTACAATGAGCAGTTCTTC. As protein: CASTYGNYNEQFF.

The rearrangement joins TRBV7-9 to TRBJ1-1; D is ambiguous. Between the trimmed V and J ends, which lost 1 base and 1 base, there was a span of 4 bases. There are 13 residues in the CDR3. Germline V gives CDR1 SEHNR, CDR2 FQNEAQ (reference sequence). CDR3 protein: CASSLEGNTEAFF. The CDR3 DNA sequence: TGTGCCAGCAGCTTAGAAGGGAACACTGAAGCTTTCTTT.

The rearrangement uses TRBV7-9 and TRBJ2-2; no definite D call. Trimming left V 3 bases short and J 13 bases short, with 15 bases between. Germline values: CDR1 SEHNR, CDR2 FQNEAQ (reference sequence). The CDR3 has 13 residues. The CDR3 loop reads CASSLEPQSRLFF. Written as DNA, the CDR3 is TGTGCCAGCAGCTTGGAGCCTCAGTCGCGGCTGTTTTTT.

The chain uses TRBV7-8 and TRBJ1-5; D remains unclear. The CDR3 sequence is 16 residues long. The V gene lost 5 bases and the J gene lost 5 bases, with 19 bases spanning the gap. CDR1 and CDR2 from the germline V gene are SGHVS and FQNEAQ. The CDR3 nucleotides are TGTGCCAGCAGCCCCCGGCGGGTTCTTAGGGATCAGCCCCAGCATTTT. It specifies CASSPRRVLRDQPQHF.

The genes are TRBV3-1 (or the pseudogene TRBV3-2) and TRBJ1-3; no reliable D call. Germline values: CDR1 LGHDT, CDR2 YNNKEL (reference sequence). The CDR3 sequence is 14 residues long. V was trimmed by 5 bases and J by 0 bases, leaving 8 bases between them. CDR3 bases: TGTGCCAGCAGCAGGATCAACTCTGGAAACACCATATATTTT. Residues: CASSRINSGNTIYF.

Only one count was recorded for this clone. The chain joins TRBV6-1 to TRBJ1-5; D ambiguous. V lost 1 base and J 2 bases, leaving 6 bases between the germline ends. Germline CDR1 reads MNHNS; CDR2 reads SASEGT. This CDR3 contains 14 residues. In DNA, the CDR3 is TGTGCCAGCAGTGAAGGGGTCGGCAATCAGCCCCAGCATTTT. This sequence encodes CASSEGVGNQPQHF.

The chain recombines TRBV5-8 with TRBJ2-5; perhaps D is TRBD1 or TRBD2 (5 bases each). Germline V lookup: CDR1 SGHTS, CDR2 YDEGEE. V gave up 4 bases and J gave up 2 bases, with 12 bases separating them. The CDR3 is 14 amino acids. In nucleotides, the CDR3 is TGTGCCAGCAGCCCACGAGGGGTTCAAGAGACCCAGTACTTC. Its protein is CASSPRGVQETQYF.

The J gene is TRBJ2-3, the V gene TRBV27; 7 bases line up with TRBD2. Germline loops: CDR1 MNHEY, CDR2 SMNVEV (reference sequence). CDR3 length: 16 residues. The V segment lost 1 base and the J segment 1 base; nucleotides outside the gene matches: 5. This chain's CDR3 is CASSLLGGSGTDTQYF. CDR3 nucleotide sequence: TGTGCCAGCAGTTTATTAGGCGGGAGCGGCACAGATACGCAGTATTTT.

The chain recombines TRBV7-9 with TRBJ2-7, with D possibly TRBD1 on 5 matching bases. Germline lookup yields CDR1 SEHNR and CDR2 FQNEAQ (reference sequence). V was clipped by 2 bases and J by 4 bases, with 6 bases between them. This CDR3 spans 12 amino acids. CDR3 region: CASSLQGYEQYF. CDR3 bases: TGTGCCAGCAGCTTACAGGGTTACGAGCAGTACTTC.

This clone was counted a single time. The J gene is TRBJ2-5, the V gene TRBV7-9, with D perhaps TRBD2 (5 bases). Trimming cost V 1 base and J 4 bases, with 7 bases left between them. Germline V gene data show CDR1 as SEHNR and CDR2 as FQNEAQ (reference sequence). This CDR3 is built from 13 residues. The CDR3: CASSLGGLETQYF. CDR3 DNA: TGTGCCAGCAGCTTAGGAGGGTTAGAGACCCAGTACTTC. Together with reference TRBV7-9 and TRBJ2-5, the CDR3 gives the full variable domain: DTGVSQNPRHKITKRGQNVTFRCDPISEHNRLYWYRQTLGQGPEFLTYFQNEAQLEKSRLLSDRFSAERPKGSFSTLEIQRTEQGDSAMYLCASSLGGLETQYFGPGTRLLVL.